These T cell receptor beta chains were read from a single sample in a study of CD8 T cells in ankylosing spondylitis. From the 5' RACE reads, TCRdb called clonotypes with MiXCR, one entry per CDR3 protein. Of around 130,000 distinct CDR3 sequences in the sample, 15% to 20% were seen once. Material: blood, either unsorted or a sorted T cell fraction (not recorded which). These receptors all come from a male donor with ankylosing spondylitis. Each CDR3 is given with its conserved first and last residue. D genes are given only for firm matches. For some rows the clone size is stated as once, few or many, or as a class when expanded; others skip it.

v_call	j_call	d_call	clone_size	cdr3_aa	cdr3_nt
TRBV7-3	TRBJ1-4	NA	few	CASSLMGGKGEKLFF	TGTGCCAGCAGCTTAATGGGGGGAAAGGGAGAAAAACTGTTTTTT
TRBV5-1	TRBJ2-7	TRBD2	NA	CASSPTSGYEQYF	TGCGCCAGCAGCCCCACTAGCGGCTACGAGCAGTACTTC
TRBV12-3/TRBV12-4	TRBJ2-1	TRBD2	many	CASSYLAGELEQFF	TGTGCCAGCAGTTACCTAGCGGGAGAACTTGAGCAGTTCTTC
TRBV11-3	TRBJ2-1	TRBD1	NA	CASSPDRALYNEQFF	TGTGCCAGCAGCCCGGACAGGGCCCTTTACAATGAGCAGTTCTTC
TRBV4-2	TRBJ2-1	TRBD2	few	CASSQVLAGSYNEQFF	TGTGCCAGCAGCCAAGTATTAGCGGGCTCCTACAATGAGCAGTTCTTC
TRBV25-1	TRBJ2-7	NA	many	CASSETGHAYF	TGTGCCAGCAGTGAAACAGGGCATGCGTACTTC
TRBV20-1	TRBJ2-7	NA	NA	CSAIPRGNSYEQYF	TGCAGTGCTATTCCGAGAGGGAACTCCTACGAGCAGTACTTC
TRBV4-2	TRBJ1-1	NA	NA	CASSQEGMLGEAFF	TGTGCCAGCAGCCAAGAGGGGATGCTGGGGGAAGCTTTCTTT
TRBV13	TRBJ2-7	NA	few	CASSSGTYEQYF	TGTGCCAGCAGCTCCGGCACCTACGAGCAGTACTTC
TRBV29-1	TRBJ2-7	NA	many	CSVSRDYEQYF	TGCAGCGTTTCCAGGGACTACGAGCAGTACTTC
TRBV9	TRBJ2-7	TRBD1	NA	CASSVEDRDYEQYF	TGTGCCAGCAGCGTAGAGGACAGGGACTACGAGCAGTACTTC
TRBV19	TRBJ2-2	NA	NA	CASSPTGSGELFF	TGTGCCAGTAGTCCCACAGGGAGCGGGGAGCTGTTTTTT
TRBV5-6	TRBJ1-2	TRBD1	NA	CASSLGTGDYGYTF	TGTGCCAGCAGCCTCGGGACAGGCGACTATGGCTACACCTTC
TRBV4-1	TRBJ1-1	TRBD1	NA	CASRGTGATEAFF	TGCGCCAGCAGGGGGACAGGGGCCACTGAAGCTTTCTTT
TRBV21-1	TRBJ1-3	NA	few	CASSRTPGHSDGNSGNTIYF	TGTGCCAGCAGCAGGACTCCGGGACATTCCGACGGTAACTCTGGAAACACCATATATTTT
TRBV7-9	TRBJ2-7	TRBD2	NA	CASSPEERGYEQYF	TGTGCCAGCAGCCCAGAGGAGCGGGGCTACGAGCAGTACTTC
TRBV7-9	TRBJ2-1	TRBD2	few	CASSLEGLAHEQFF	TGTGCCAGCAGCTTAGAGGGACTAGCTCATGAGCAGTTCTTC
TRBV27	TRBJ1-5	NA	many	CATSTPLDSADQPQHF	TGTGCCACCAGTACGCCCTTAGACAGCGCTGATCAGCCCCAGCATTTT
TRBV7-2	TRBJ2-5	NA	NA	CASSGTLGETQYF	TGTGCCAGCAGCGGGACCCTGGGAGAGACCCAGTACTTC
TRBV15	TRBJ2-2	NA	few	CATSRTRAVTGELFF	TGTGCCACCAGCAGAACCCGCGCGGTCACCGGGGAGCTGTTTTTT
TRBV28	TRBJ2-7	NA	few	CASSSRDRPLYEQYF	TGTGCCAGCAGTTCCCGGGACCGGCCCCTCTACGAGCAGTACTTC
TRBV11-2	TRBJ2-2	TRBD2	NA	CASSLVPGRRTGELFF	TGTGCCAGCAGCTTGGTTCCCGGGAGGCGGACCGGGGAGCTGTTTTTT
TRBV27	TRBJ2-2	NA	many	CASSLLLNTGELFF	TGTGCCAGCAGTTTATTACTGAACACCGGGGAGCTGTTTTTT
TRBV30	TRBJ1-4	TRBD1	NA	CAWSVRRDSARKLFF	TGTGCCTGGAGTGTACGGAGGGACAGCGCGAGAAAACTGTTTTTT
TRBV12-3/TRBV12-4	TRBJ2-7	TRBD2	NA	CASKGLGDEQYF	TGTGCCAGCAAGGGACTAGGAGACGAGCAGTACTTC
TRBV2	TRBJ1-2	TRBD1	NA	CASRTGATGYTF	TGTGCCAGCCGAACAGGGGCGACTGGCTACACCTTC
TRBV29-1	TRBJ1-1	NA	NA	CSVEEAPFLF	TGCAGCGTTGAAGAGGCACCCTTCCTCTTT
TRBV7-9	TRBJ2-7	NA	once	CASSSRTTSYEQYF	TGTGCCAGCAGTAGCCGGACTACCTCCTACGAGCAGTACTTC
TRBV7-9	TRBJ2-2	NA	many	CASSPPGGANTGELFF	TGTGCCAGCAGCCCTCCTGGCGGCGCGAACACCGGGGAGCTGTTTTTT
TRBV4-2	TRBJ1-6	NA	many	CASSQAQGSPLHF	TGTGCCAGCAGCCAAGCTCAGGGTTCACCCCTCCACTTT
TRBV12-3/TRBV12-4	TRBJ2-3	TRBD1	NA	CASKGIQGVSTDTQYF	TGTGCCAGCAAGGGGATACAGGGGGTTAGCACAGATACGCAGTATTTT
TRBV4-2	TRBJ2-5	NA	NA	CASSQTGKETQYF	TGTGCCAGCAGCCAAACAGGGAAAGAGACCCAGTACTTC
TRBV7-2	TRBJ1-1	TRBD1	NA	CASSFGTGGRNTEAFF	TGTGCCAGCAGCTTTGGGACAGGGGGAAGGAACACTGAAGCTTTCTTT
TRBV7-9	TRBJ1-1	NA	NA	CASRPGGGSAEAFF	TGTGCCAGCAGGCCCGGGGGGGGTTCGGCTGAAGCTTTCTTT
TRBV5-5	TRBJ2-5	TRBD1	few	CASSLGRQGMGETQYF	TGTGCCAGCAGCTTGGGCCGACAGGGGATGGGGGAGACCCAGTACTTC
TRBV12-3/TRBV12-4	TRBJ2-1	NA	many	CASSLSRNEQFF	TGTGCCAGCAGCCTATCTCGCAATGAGCAGTTCTTC
TRBV7-9	TRBJ2-1	TRBD2	few	CASSSALAASYNEQFF	TGTGCCAGCAGCTCCGCACTAGCGGCCTCCTACAATGAGCAGTTCTTC
TRBV4-3	TRBJ1-5	NA	NA	CASSQVIRGADQPQHF	TGCGCCAGCAGCCAAGTAATCCGGGGCGCGGATCAGCCCCAGCATTTT
TRBV4-3	TRBJ1-1	NA	NA	CASSQESHPAPGTEAFF	TGCGCCAGCAGCCAAGAGTCCCATCCAGCACCGGGCACTGAAGCTTTCTTT
TRBV14	TRBJ2-7	TRBD2	few	CASRPGGGYTHEQYF	TGTGCCAGCAGACCGGGGGGGGGATACACCCACGAGCAGTACTTC
TRBV5-1	TRBJ2-1	TRBD2	NA	CASSGGLAGVGNEQFF	TGCGCCAGCAGCGGGGGACTAGCGGGAGTGGGCAATGAGCAGTTCTTC
TRBV29-1	TRBJ2-2	NA	many	CSAALSERRSGELFF	TGCAGCGCCGCTCTTAGCGAGAGAAGGAGCGGGGAGCTGTTTTTT
TRBV28	TRBJ2-1	TRBD2	many	CASSFQRGTSGRKQFF	TGTGCCAGCAGTTTTCAGAGAGGAACTAGCGGGAGGAAGCAGTTCTTC
TRBV27	TRBJ1-6	NA	few	CASSLAYNSPLHF	TGTGCCAGCAGTTTAGCATATAATTCACCCCTCCACTTT
TRBV5-1	TRBJ1-1	NA	few	CASSLVGASEAFF	TGCGCCAGCAGCTTGGTGGGGGCTTCAGAAGCTTTCTTT
TRBV5-1	TRBJ2-7	TRBD1	NA	CASSLAETGLPYEQYF	TGCGCCAGCAGCTTAGCGGAGACAGGGCTCCCTTACGAGCAGTACTTC
TRBV7-3	TRBJ2-1	NA	NA	CASSWREGSYNEQFF	TGTGCCAGCAGCTGGCGGGAAGGGTCCTACAATGAGCAGTTCTTC
TRBV11-2	TRBJ1-1	NA	NA	CASSFFRNTEAFF	TGTGCCAGCAGCTTCTTCCGGAACACTGAAGCTTTCTTT
TRBV4-3	TRBJ2-1	TRBD2	NA	CASSQGTSGIDEQFF	TGCGCCAGCAGCCAGGGGACTAGCGGGATAGATGAGCAGTTCTTC
TRBV12-3/TRBV12-4	TRBJ2-4	NA	many	CASSLGRNIQYF	TGTGCCAGCAGTTTGGGTAGGAACATTCAGTACTTC
TRBV25-1	TRBJ2-7	NA	NA	CASSETDLPYEQYF	TGTGCCAGCAGTGAAACAGACCTACCCTACGAGCAGTACTTC
TRBV24-1	TRBJ2-5	TRBD2	few	CATSPSRGGTQYF	TGTGCCACCAGTCCGTCGCGCGGGGGGACCCAGTACTTC
TRBV29-1	TRBJ1-2	TRBD1	few	CSVDRGHGYTF	TGCAGCGTAGACAGGGGACATGGCTACACCTTC
TRBV9	TRBJ2-7	NA	many	CASSVGAVSYEQYF	TGTGCCAGCAGCGTAGGAGCGGTCTCCTACGAGCAGTACTTC
TRBV5-5	TRBJ2-1	TRBD2	NA	CASSLAPGLAVYNEQFF	TGTGCCAGCAGCTTGGCCCCGGGACTAGCGGTCTACAATGAGCAGTTCTTC
TRBV19	TRBJ1-5	NA	NA	CASSMWVSGNQPQHF	TGTGCCAGTAGTATGTGGGTGAGTGGCAATCAGCCCCAGCATTTT